This T cell receptor beta chain was observed in a study of T cells in tumors after PD-1 blockade. Whole-study context: Patients had no prior checkpoint blockade, systemic immunosuppressants, or anti-cancer therapy within 4 weeks. Peripheral blood samples averaged around 38,000 unique clonotypes and roughly 110,000 templates. Notes on the study in general: Peripheral recruitment is suggested, as some novel exhausted tumor clones were in pre-treatment blood.

Repertoires were generated with immunoSEQ multiplex PCR, while TCRdb's copy carries only in-frame clones and drops some. The repertoire holds roughly 14,000 clones, about 80% seen once, with 20% to 25% in the top ten. The CDR3 contains 14 residues. Trimming removed 5 bases from V and 4 bases from J; junction bases left unmatched: 2. Germline V gene sequence: CDR1 SGHNT, CDR2 YENEEA. Note on this clone: What it recognizes is unknown.

Sequencing used PBMCs, obtained after anti-PD-1 treatment. This clonotype was obtained from a human donor with basal cell carcinoma. The genes are TRBV11-3 and TRBJ2-5; 12 bases are a match to TRBD2. CDR3 in DNA: TGTGCCAGCAGCAAGGGACTAGCGGGAGAGACCCAGTACTTC. This translates into CASSKGLAGETQYF.